This TCR beta chain was profiled in a study of CD8+CD57+ T cells in acquired aplastic anemia. Points from the study as a whole: There were twenty-nine CD8+ CDR3 sequences that occurred in both patients and controls.

Trimming left V 2 bases short and J 2 bases short, with 8 bases between. CDR1 and CDR2 from the germline V gene are SGHVS and FQNEAQ. The CDR3 consists of 14 residues. As for this clonotype: Its specificity is unknown.

Before being chosen for sequencing, patients had shown CD8+CD57+ cell expansion by flow cytometry. Blood was sampled before the patients had received any therapy. TCR beta VDJ and CDR3 were profiled, and genomic DNA was the template. TCRdb reanalysed the reads using MiXCR and keeps one entry per CDR3 protein. The sample has approximately 80,000 distinct CDR3 sequences; roughly 72% are singletons. The sequenced sample consisted of sorted CD4+, CD8+, or CD8+CD57+ T cells (not recorded which) from PBMCs. The clonotype comes from a human donor with aplastic anemia. This sequence joins TRBV7-8 and TRBJ2-3; D could derive from TRBD1 or TRBD2 (5 bases each). CDR3 amino acids: CASSLSGATDTQYF. The CDR3 DNA sequence: TGTGCCAGCAGCTTATCCGGGGCCACAGATACGCAGTATTTT.